What follows describes a single T cell receptor beta chain. Its antigen is as yet unknown. Sequenced material consisted of expressed TCRB transcripts (all of the isolated RNA was reverse transcribed). Assay used: immunoSEQ multiplex PCR; TCRdb lists only in-frame clones, some missing. There are 600,000 to 700,000 clones in the sample; around an eighth occur only once, and approximately 0.021% lies in the top ten. This entry is derived from a study of beta chain features in type 1 diabetes. On the study more broadly: Age, gender, cell numbers and subset yield matched between patients and controls.

Study observations and caveats: VDJ junctions in type 1 diabetes patients carried more deletions and fewer insertions. Across all four CD4+ subsets, people with type 1 diabetes showed modestly shorter TCRB CDR3s.

This CDR3 has 15 amino acids. Losses at the gene ends were 10 bases for V and 1 base for J; bases not matched to a gene: 9. Per the germline V gene, CDR1 is SNHLY and CDR2 is FYNNEI. The sequenced sample was naive CD4+ T cells from blood. This chain uses TRBV2 with TRBJ2-3; 9 bases line up with TRBD2. This TCR came from a man between 18 and 35 years old with type 1 diabetes. This chain's CDR3 is CATPSSGGRTDTQYF. CDR3 bases: TGTGCCACCCCAAGTAGCGGGGGCCGCACAGATACGCAGTATTTT.